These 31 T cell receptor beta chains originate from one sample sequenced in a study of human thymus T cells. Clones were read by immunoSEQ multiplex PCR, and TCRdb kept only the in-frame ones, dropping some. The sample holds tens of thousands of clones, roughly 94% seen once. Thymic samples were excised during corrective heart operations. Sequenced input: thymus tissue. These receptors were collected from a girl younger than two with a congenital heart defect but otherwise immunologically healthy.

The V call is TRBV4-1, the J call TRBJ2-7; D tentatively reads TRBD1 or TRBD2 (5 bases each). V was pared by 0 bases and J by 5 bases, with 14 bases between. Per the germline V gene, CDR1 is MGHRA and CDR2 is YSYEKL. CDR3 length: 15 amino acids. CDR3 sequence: CASSQDWDPDHEQYF. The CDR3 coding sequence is TGCGCCAGCAGCCAAGACTGGGACCCCGACCACGAGCAGTACTTC.

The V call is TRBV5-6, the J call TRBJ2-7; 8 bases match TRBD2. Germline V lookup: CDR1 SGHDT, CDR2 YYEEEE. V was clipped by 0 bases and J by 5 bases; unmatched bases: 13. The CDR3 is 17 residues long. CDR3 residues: CASSLDGWRDGGDEQYF. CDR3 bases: TGTGCCAGCAGCTTGGATGGTTGGCGGGACGGGGGGGACGAGCAGTACTTC.

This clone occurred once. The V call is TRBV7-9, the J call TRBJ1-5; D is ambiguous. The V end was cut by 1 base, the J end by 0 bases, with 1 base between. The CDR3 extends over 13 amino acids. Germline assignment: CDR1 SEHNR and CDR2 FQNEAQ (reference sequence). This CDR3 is CASSLVSNQPQHF. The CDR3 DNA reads TGTGCCAGCAGCTTAGTTAGCAATCAGCCCCAGCATTTT.

The CDR3 loop is CSASPSYGSEGPRSGIQYF. Written as DNA, the CDR3 is TGCAGCGCATCACCCTCGTATGGATCCGAAGGTCCCAGAAGCGGCATTCAGTACTTC. The chain employs TRBV29-1 and TRBJ2-4, with a possible D match to TRBD2 (5 bases). The CDR3 consists of 19 residues. Germline V gene sequence: CDR1 SQVTM, CDR2 ANQGSEA. V lost 7 bases to trimming and J lost 9 bases, with 37 bases between them. Supplemented by reference TRBV29-1 and TRBJ2-4, the full variable domain reads SAVISQKPSRDICQRGTSLTIQCQVDSQVTMMFWYRQQPGQSLTLIATANQGSEATYESGFVIDKFPISRPNLTFSTLTVSNMSPEDSSIYLCSASPSYGSEGPRSGIQYFGAGTRLSVL.

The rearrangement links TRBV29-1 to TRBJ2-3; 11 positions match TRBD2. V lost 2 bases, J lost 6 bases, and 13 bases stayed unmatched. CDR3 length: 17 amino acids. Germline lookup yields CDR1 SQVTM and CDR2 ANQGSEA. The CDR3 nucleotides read TGCAGCGTTGAACTAATAGCGGGAGGGCGCTTTTCGGATACGCAGTATTTT. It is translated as CSVELIAGGRFSDTQYF.

The CDR3 nucleotides read TGTGCCAGCTCAGGACTAGCAGCCTATTTGCCCGGGGAGCTGTTTTTT. This encodes CASSGLAAYLPGELFF. The V call is TRBV2, the J call TRBJ2-2, with 8 nucleotides matching TRBD2. Germline CDR1 SNHLY, CDR2 FYNNEI. The CDR3 consists of 16 residues. The ends lost 8 bases at V and 6 bases at J; junction bases unmatched: 14. Combining the CDR3 with reference TRBV2 and TRBJ2-2 gives the whole variable domain EPEVTQTPSHQVTQMGQEVILRCVPISNHLYFYWYRQILGQKVEFLVSFYNNEISEKSEIFDDQFSVERPDGSNFTLKIRSTKLEDSAMYFCASSGLAAYLPGELFFGEGSRLTVL.

The CDR3 DNA reads TGTGCCACCAGCAGAGATGAGAACAGGGGAAGCAATCAGCCCCAGCATTTT. Protein: CATSRDENRGSNQPQHF. The chain has TRBV15 and TRBJ1-5, with TRBD1 identical over 7 bases. From germline, CDR1 is LNHNV and CDR2 YYDKDF (reference sequence). V gave up 0 bases and J gave up 1 base; unmatched junction bases: 6. The CDR3 runs to 17 residues.

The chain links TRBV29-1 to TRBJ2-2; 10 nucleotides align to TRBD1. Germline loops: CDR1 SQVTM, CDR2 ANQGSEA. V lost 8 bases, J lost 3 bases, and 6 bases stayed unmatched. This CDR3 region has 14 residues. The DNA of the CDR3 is TGCAGCTCAGGGACAGGGGAGGACACCGGGGAGCTGTTTTTT. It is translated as CSSGTGEDTGELFF.

CDR3 bases: TGTGCCAGCAGCGACGACCGGGACAGGATCAATGAGCAGTTCTTC. The encoded protein is CASSDDRDRINEQFF. The J gene is TRBJ2-1, the V gene TRBV28, with 8 bases lining up with TRBD1. The CDR3 extends over 15 amino acids. The germline gives CDR1 MDHEN, CDR2 SYDVKM. V was pared by 6 bases and J by 6 bases, with 10 bases of the junction left unmatched.

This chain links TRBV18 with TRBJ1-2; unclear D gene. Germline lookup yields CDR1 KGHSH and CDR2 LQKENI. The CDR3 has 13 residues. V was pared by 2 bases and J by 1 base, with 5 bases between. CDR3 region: CASSPGNNYGYTF. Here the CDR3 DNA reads TGTGCCAGCTCACCAGGCAATAACTATGGCTACACCTTC.

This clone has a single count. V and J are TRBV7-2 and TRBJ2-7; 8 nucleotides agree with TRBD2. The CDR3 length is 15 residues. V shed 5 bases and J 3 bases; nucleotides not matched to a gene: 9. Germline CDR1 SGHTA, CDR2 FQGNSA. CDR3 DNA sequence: TGTGCCAGCAGCAGACGAGCGGGAGTCCACTACGAGCAGTACTTC. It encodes CASSRRAGVHYEQYF.

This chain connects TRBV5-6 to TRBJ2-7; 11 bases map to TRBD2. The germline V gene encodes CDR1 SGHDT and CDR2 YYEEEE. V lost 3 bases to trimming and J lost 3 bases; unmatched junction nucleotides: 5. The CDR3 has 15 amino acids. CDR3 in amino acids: CASSYLGLAVYEQYF. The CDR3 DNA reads TGTGCCAGCAGCTATCTGGGACTAGCGGTCTACGAGCAGTACTTC.

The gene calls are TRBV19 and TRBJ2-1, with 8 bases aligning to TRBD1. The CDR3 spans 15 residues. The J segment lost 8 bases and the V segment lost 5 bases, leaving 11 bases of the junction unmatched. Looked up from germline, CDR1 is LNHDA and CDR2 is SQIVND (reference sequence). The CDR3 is CASSAYQGAQYEQFF. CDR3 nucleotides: TGTGCCAGTAGTGCTTACCAGGGGGCGCAGTATGAGCAGTTCTTC.

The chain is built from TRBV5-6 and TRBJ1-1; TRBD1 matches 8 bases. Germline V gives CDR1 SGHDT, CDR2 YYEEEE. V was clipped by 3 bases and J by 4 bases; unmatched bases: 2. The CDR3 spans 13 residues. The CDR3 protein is CASSSRGPTEAFF. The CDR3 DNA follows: TGTGCCAGCAGCTCCAGGGGGCCCACTGAAGCTTTCTTT.

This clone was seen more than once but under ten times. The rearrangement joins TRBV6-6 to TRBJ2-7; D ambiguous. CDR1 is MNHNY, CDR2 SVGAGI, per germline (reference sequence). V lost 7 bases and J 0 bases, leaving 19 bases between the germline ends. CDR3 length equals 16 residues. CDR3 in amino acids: CASTPTPAASSYEQYF. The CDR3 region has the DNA TGTGCCAGCACCCCCACCCCGGCCGCGTCCTCCTACGAGCAGTACTTC.

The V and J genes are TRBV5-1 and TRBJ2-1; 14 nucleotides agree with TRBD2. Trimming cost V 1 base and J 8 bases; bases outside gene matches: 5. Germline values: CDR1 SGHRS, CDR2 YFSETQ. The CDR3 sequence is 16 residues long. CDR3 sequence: CASSLPGTSGSDEQFF. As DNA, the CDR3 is TGCGCCAGCAGCTTGCCTGGGACTAGCGGGAGTGATGAGCAGTTCTTC.

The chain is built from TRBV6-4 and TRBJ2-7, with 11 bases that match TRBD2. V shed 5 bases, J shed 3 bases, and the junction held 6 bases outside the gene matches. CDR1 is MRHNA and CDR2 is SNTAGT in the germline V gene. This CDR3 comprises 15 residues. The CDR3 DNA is TGTGCCAGCAGTCCTAGCGGGGGGAACAACTACGAGCAGTACTTC. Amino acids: CASSPSGGNNYEQYF.

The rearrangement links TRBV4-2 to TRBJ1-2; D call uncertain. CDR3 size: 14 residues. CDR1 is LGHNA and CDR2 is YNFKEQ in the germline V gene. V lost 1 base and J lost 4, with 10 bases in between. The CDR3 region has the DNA TGTGCCAGCAGCCAAGTAGGTCAGTCCTATGGCTACACCTTC. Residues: CASSQVGQSYGYTF.

The CDR3 protein is CASSKPLSSYNEQFF. The DNA of the CDR3 is TGTGCCAGTAGCAAACCTCTAAGCTCCTACAATGAGCAGTTCTTC. The rearrangement links TRBV19 to TRBJ2-1, with no clear D. Germline CDR1 is LNHDA and CDR2 is SQIVND (reference sequence). The CDR3 has 15 residues. With 6 bases removed from V and 0 bases from J, the gap between germline ends came to 12 bases.

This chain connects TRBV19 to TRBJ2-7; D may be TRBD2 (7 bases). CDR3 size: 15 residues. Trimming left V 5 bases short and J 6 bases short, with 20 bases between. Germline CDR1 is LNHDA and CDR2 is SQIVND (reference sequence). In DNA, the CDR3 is TGTGCCAGTAGTCCCCGGGGAGGGTCCAGGGGCGAGCAGTACTTC. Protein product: CASSPRGGSRGEQYF.

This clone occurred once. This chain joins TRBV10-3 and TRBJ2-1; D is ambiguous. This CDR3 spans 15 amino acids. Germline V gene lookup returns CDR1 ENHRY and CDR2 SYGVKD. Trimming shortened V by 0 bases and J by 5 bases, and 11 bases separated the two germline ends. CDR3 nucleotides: TGTGCCATCAGTGAGTCGAATCCCACCGACAATGAGCAGTTCTTC. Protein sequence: CAISESNPTDNEQFF.

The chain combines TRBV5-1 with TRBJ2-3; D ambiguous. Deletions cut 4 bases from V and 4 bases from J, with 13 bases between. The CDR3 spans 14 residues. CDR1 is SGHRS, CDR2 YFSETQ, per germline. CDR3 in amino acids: CASSHTKFSDTQYF. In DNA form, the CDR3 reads TGCGCCAGCAGCCACACTAAGTTCTCAGATACGCAGTATTTT.

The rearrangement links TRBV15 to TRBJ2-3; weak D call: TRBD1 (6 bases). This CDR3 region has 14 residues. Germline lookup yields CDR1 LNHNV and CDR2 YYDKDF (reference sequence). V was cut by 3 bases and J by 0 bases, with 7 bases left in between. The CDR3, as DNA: TGTGCCACCAGCAGGGGGGCTAGCACAGATACGCAGTATTTT. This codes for CATSRGASTDTQYF. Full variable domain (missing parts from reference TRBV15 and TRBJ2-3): DAMVIQNPRYQVTQFGKPVTLSCSQTLNHNVMYWYQQKSSQAPKLLFHYYDKDFNNEADTPDNFQSRRPNTSFCFLDIRSPGLGDTAMYLCATSRGASTDTQYFGPGTRLTVL.

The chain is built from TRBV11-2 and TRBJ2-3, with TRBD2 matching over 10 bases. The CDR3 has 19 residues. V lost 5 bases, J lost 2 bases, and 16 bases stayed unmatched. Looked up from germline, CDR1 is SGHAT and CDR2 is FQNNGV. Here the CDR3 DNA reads TGTGCCAGCAGCCACCAGCGGGGGCGCGGGACTAGCGACACAGATACGCAGTATTTT. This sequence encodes CASSHQRGRGTSDTDTQYF.

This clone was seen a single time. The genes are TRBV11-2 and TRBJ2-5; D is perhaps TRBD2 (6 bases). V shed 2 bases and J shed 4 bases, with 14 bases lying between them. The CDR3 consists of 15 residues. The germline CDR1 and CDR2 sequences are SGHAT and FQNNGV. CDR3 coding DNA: TGTGCCAGCAGCTTAAACGCGGGATGTATAGAGACCCAGTACTTC. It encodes CASSLNAGCIETQYF.

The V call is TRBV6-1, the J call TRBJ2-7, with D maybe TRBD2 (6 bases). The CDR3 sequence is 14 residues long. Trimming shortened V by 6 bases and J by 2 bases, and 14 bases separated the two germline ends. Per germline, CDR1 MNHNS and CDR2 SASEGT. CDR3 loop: CASRGVAGTYEQYF. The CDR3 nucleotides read TGTGCCAGCAGAGGGGTGGCGGGAACCTACGAGCAGTACTTC.

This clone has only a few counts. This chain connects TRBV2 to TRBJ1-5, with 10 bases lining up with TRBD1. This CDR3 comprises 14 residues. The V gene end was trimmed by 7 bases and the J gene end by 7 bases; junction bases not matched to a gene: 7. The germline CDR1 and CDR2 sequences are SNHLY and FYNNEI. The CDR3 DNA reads TGTGCCAGCAAGGGGGACAGGGGAATACAGCCCCAGCATTTT. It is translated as CASKGDRGIQPQHF.

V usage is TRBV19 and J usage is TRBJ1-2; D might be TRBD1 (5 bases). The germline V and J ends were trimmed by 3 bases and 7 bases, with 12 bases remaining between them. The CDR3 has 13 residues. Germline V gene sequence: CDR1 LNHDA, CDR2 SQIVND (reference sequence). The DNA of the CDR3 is TGTGCCAGTAGTATGCGGGGCCCCCTTGGCTACACCTTC. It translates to CASSMRGPLGYTF.

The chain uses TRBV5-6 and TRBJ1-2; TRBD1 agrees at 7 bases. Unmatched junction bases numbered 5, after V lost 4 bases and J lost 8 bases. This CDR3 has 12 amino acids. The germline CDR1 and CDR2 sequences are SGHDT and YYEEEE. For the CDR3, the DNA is TGTGCCAGCAGCCCCAACAGGGGAGGCTACACCTTC. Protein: CASSPNRGGYTF.

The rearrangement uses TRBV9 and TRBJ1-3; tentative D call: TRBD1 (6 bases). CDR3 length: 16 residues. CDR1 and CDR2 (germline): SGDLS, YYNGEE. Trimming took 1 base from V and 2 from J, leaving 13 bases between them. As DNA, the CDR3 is TGTGCCAGCAGCGTATCCCCGGACAGACCTGGAAACACCATATATTTT. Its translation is CASSVSPDRPGNTIYF. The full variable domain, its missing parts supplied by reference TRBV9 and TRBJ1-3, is DSGVTQTPKHLITATGQRVTLRCSPRSGDLSVYWYQQSLDQGLQFLIQYYNGEERAKGNILERFSAQQFPDLHSELNLSSLELGDSALYFCASSVSPDRPGNTIYFGEGSWLTVV.

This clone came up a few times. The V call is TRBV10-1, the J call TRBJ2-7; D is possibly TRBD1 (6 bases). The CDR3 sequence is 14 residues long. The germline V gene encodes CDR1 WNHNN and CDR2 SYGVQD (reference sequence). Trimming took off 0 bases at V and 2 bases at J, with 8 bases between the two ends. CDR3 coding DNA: TGCGCCAGCAGTGAGTCTGGGGGCCCCTACGAGCAGTACTTC. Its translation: CASSESGGPYEQYF.